This is a list of T cell receptor beta chains from one sample in a study of metastatic and nonmetastatic thyroid tumors. TCRdb redid the clone calls on the PCR reads using MiXCR. Of more than 14,000 clones in the sample, more than 20% were seen once. Sequenced sample: tumor tissue. Receptors originate from a female donor with papillary thyroid cancer or a benign thyroid nodule (not recorded which). Some clones in this sample may be carry-over from other donors' samples. Both conserved end residues are part of each CDR3. Each record gives: J gene, D gene, V gene, clone size, CDR3 protein, CDR3 DNA. D genes are given only for firm matches. Clone size is given for some rows only: seen once, a few or many times, or a class if the clone is expanded.

TRBJ2-2,TRBD2,TRBV28,medium-sized,CASRPTAGASNTGELFF,TGTGCCAGCAGGCCTACAGCGGGAGCTTCGAACACCGGGGAGCTGTTTTTT
TRBJ1-1,-,TRBV30,many,CAWSLMVSRGEAFF,TGTGCCTGGAGTTTGATGGTCTCCCGGGGTGAAGCTTTCTTT
TRBJ2-6,-,TRBV28,many,CASSEGAGANVLTF,TGTGCCAGCAGTGAAGGGGCTGGGGCCAACGTCCTGACTTTC
TRBJ1-6,-,TRBV20-1,-,CSARDIPENSPLHF,TGCAGTGCTAGAGATATACCAGAGAATTCACCCCTCCACTTT
TRBJ2-7,-,TRBV5-1,-,CASSLGGREHEQYF,TGCGCCAGCAGCTTGGGGGGCAGGGAGCACGAGCAGTACTTC
TRBJ2-3,-,TRBV6-1,few,CASSVAPTGTDTQYF,TGTGCCAGCAGCGTGGCCCCGACTGGAACAGATACGCAGTATTTT
TRBJ1-1,-,TRBV6-2/TRBV6-3,-,CASSAGLRRTEAFF,TGTGCCAGCAGTGCGGGACTGAGGCGGACTGAAGCTTTCTTT
TRBJ2-7,-,TRBV7-2,-,CASSFGTYYEQYF,TGTGCCAGCAGCTTCGGGACATACTACGAGCAGTACTTC
TRBJ2-4,-,TRBV28,many,CASSPQGGAKNIQYF,TGTGCCAGCAGTCCCCAAGGGGGGGCCAAAAACATTCAGTACTTC
TRBJ2-7,-,TRBV19,few,CASSPGQVSYEQYF,TGTGCCAGTAGCCCGGGGCAGGTCTCCTACGAGCAGTACTTC